The 24 T cell receptor beta chains reported below all come from one sample, sequenced in a study of shared clonotypes between healthy human individuals. Only CD45RO-negative cells positively selected for CCR7 counted as naive CD8 cells, so terminally differentiated effector memory CD45RA+ cells were excluded. Assay used: immunoSEQ multiplex PCR; TCRdb lists only in-frame clones, some missing. The sample shows over 2 million clones, about 95% of them seen only once. Sequenced sample: naive CD8+ T cells sorted from blood. The origin of the receptors is a man between 18 and 35 years old in good health.

The chain recombines TRBV2 with TRBJ2-7, with 7 positions matching TRBD1. Unmatched junction bases numbered 10, after V lost 6 bases and J lost 2 bases. Per germline, CDR1 SNHLY and CDR2 FYNNEI. The CDR3 sequence is 15 residues long. CDR3 residues: CASSLDREITYEQYF. The CDR3 DNA reads TGTGCCAGCAGCCTAGACAGGGAGATAACCTACGAGCAGTACTTC. The whole variable domain, remainder taken from reference TRBV2 and TRBJ2-7, is EPEVTQTPSHQVTQMGQEVILRCVPISNHLYFYWYRQILGQKVEFLVSFYNNEISEKSEIFDDQFSVERPDGSNFTLKIRSTKLEDSAMYFCASSLDREITYEQYFGPGTRLTVT.

On this clone itself: Distinct nucleotide sequences in the sample also encode this CDR3. The rearrangement links TRBV4-3 to TRBJ2-1; 8 bases line up with TRBD2. The CDR3 sequence is 15 residues long. V gave up 1 base and J gave up 3 bases; unmatched junction bases: 2. Germline V gene lookup returns CDR1 LGHNA and CDR2 YSLEER. The CDR3 coding sequence is TGCGCCAGCAGCCAAGGTCTAGCGGGCTACAATGAGCAGTTCTTC. Amino acid sequence: CASSQGLAGYNEQFF.

The rearrangement uses TRBV29-1 and TRBJ1-1; D unresolved. CDR3 length: 13 residues. Germline CDR1 reads SQVTM; CDR2 reads ANQGSEA. V was shortened by 3 bases and J by 3 bases, with 11 bases between the two germline ends. CDR3 DNA: TGCAGCGTTGACGCCGGGGTGTACACTGAAGCTTTCTTT. Translated: CSVDAGVYTEAFF.

A few counts support this clone. The V gene is TRBV6-1, the J gene TRBJ2-7; 12 positions match TRBD2. The junction had 10 bases not matched to a gene; V was cut back by 10 bases and J by 6 bases. This CDR3 contains 14 residues. The germline CDR1 and CDR2 sequences are MNHNS and SASEGT. The CDR3 loop is CAINRLAGVAEQYF. DNA for the CDR3: TGTGCCATCAACCGACTAGCGGGAGTAGCCGAGCAGTACTTC.

This sequence joins TRBV7-9 and TRBJ2-7, with TRBD1 matching over 8 bases. CDR1 and CDR2 from the germline V gene are SEHNR and FQNEAQ (reference sequence). CDR3 size: 15 residues. The trim removed 4 bases at V and 5 bases at J, leaving 10 bases unmatched. DNA for the CDR3: TGTGCCAGCAGCTCTGCCGGACAGGGTAGTAACGAGCAGTACTTC. This translates into CASSSAGQGSNEQYF.

The rearrangement uses TRBV5-1 and TRBJ2-5; D may be TRBD2 (6 bases). The CDR3 is 17 amino acids. The germline V gene encodes CDR1 SGHRS and CDR2 YFSETQ. Trimming took off 4 bases at V and 1 base at J, with 20 bases between the two ends. The CDR3 DNA sequence: TGCGCCAGCAGCACCCGAGGGCCCGGGGGATCCCAAGAGACCCAGTACTTC. Residues: CASSTRGPGGSQETQYF.

This clone was seen only once. The V and J genes are TRBV6-6 and TRBJ2-3; 10 positions match TRBD2. V gave up 11 bases and J gave up 5 bases; unmatched junction bases: 10. Per germline, CDR1 MNHNY and CDR2 SVGAGI (reference sequence). The CDR3 spans 14 residues. The CDR3 loop is CASGVAGGIDTQYF. The CDR3 DNA follows: TGTGCCTCCGGGGTAGCGGGAGGTATAGATACGCAGTATTTT.

This rearrangement joins TRBV5-4 to TRBJ1-2; 7 bases line up with TRBD1. The CDR3 consists of 15 residues. Germline V gene data show CDR1 as SGHNT and CDR2 as YYREEE (reference sequence). J lost 4 bases, V lost 5 bases, and 11 bases had no gene match. CDR3 residues: CASRPPGTDIYGYTF. DNA for the CDR3: TGTGCCAGCAGACCACCCGGGACAGACATCTATGGCTACACCTTC.

This clone appeared once. The V and J genes are TRBV7-2 and TRBJ1-4, with a possible D match to TRBD1 (6 bases). Trimming removed 5 bases from V and 15 bases from J, with 19 bases in between. CDR1 and CDR2 (germline): SGHTA, FQGNSA. The CDR3 has 13 residues. CDR3 coding DNA: TGTGCCAGCAGCGGGGACATATATGAATCGATGTTTTTT. This translates into CASSGDIYESMFF.

V is TRBV13 and J is TRBJ2-7, with TRBD2 matching over 10 bases. CDR1 is PRHDT, CDR2 FYEKMQ, per germline (reference sequence). V lost 5 bases and J lost 5; bases outside the gene matches: 12. The CDR3 has 16 residues. CDR3 region: CASSPSGSGVTDEQYF. CDR3 nucleotide sequence: TGTGCCAGCAGCCCTAGCGGGAGTGGGGTCACCGACGAGCAGTACTTC.

This clone was seen a single time. The rearrangement uses TRBV7-9 and TRBJ2-7; D is ambiguous. With 5 bases removed from V and 4 bases from J, the gap between germline ends came to 3 bases. Looked up from germline, CDR1 is SEHNR and CDR2 is FQNEAQ (reference sequence). The CDR3 runs to 10 residues. DNA of the CDR3: TGTGCCAGCAGCGTGTACGAGCAGTACTTC. It codes for CASSVYEQYF.

This chain joins TRBV13 and TRBJ2-3; D is uncertain. V shed 5 bases and J shed 0 bases, with 21 bases lying between them. The CDR3 spans 18 residues. The germline CDR1 and CDR2 sequences are PRHDT and FYEKMQ (reference sequence). DNA of the CDR3: TGTGCCAGCAGCCCCATTACGTTCCGTCTTTATAGCACAGATACGCAGTATTTT. Translating gives CASSPITFRLYSTDTQYF.

The J gene is TRBJ2-7, the V gene TRBV5-6; a weak D match, TRBD1 (6 bases). The V end lost 3 bases, the J end lost 6 bases, and 16 bases lay between the germline ends. The CDR3 covers 14 residues. The V gene's germline CDR1 is SGHDT and CDR2 YYEEEE. Here the CDR3 reads CASSWGARGSEQYF. The CDR3 bases are TGTGCCAGCAGCTGGGGAGCCAGGGGTTCCGAGCAGTACTTC.

A word on this clone: The same CDR3 is also encoded by other DNA sequences in this sample. This chain links TRBV19 with TRBJ1-2; no clear D. Germline values: CDR1 LNHDA, CDR2 SQIVND (reference sequence). CDR3 length: 11 residues. Trimming pared 3 bases from V and 4 bases from J, leaving 3 bases between. CDR3 coding DNA: TGTGCCAGTAGTATTGGCTATGGCTACACCTTC. Translation: CASSIGYGYTF. The full variable domain, completed using reference TRBV19 and TRBJ1-2, is DGGITQSPKYLFRKEGQNVTLSCEQNLNHDAMYWYRQDPGQGLRLIYYSQIVNDFQKGDIAEGYSVSREKKESFPLTVTSAQKNPTAFYLCASSIGYGYTFGSGTRLTVV.

This clone was seen a single time. The rearrangement links TRBV27 to TRBJ1-2; 9 positions agree with TRBD1. Trimming removed 1 base from V and 8 bases from J; junction bases left unmatched: 5. This CDR3 is built from 14 residues. Per the germline V gene, CDR1 is MNHEY and CDR2 is SMNVEV (reference sequence). The CDR3 DNA reads as TGTGCCAGCAGTTTATACGGACAGGGGCCCGGCTACACCTTC. It is translated as CASSLYGQGPGYTF.

The chain employs TRBV28 and TRBJ1-5, with D hard to call. With 3 bases removed from V and 4 bases from J, the gap between germline ends came to 7 bases. Germline V gene data show CDR1 as MDHEN and CDR2 as SYDVKM. This CDR3 spans 13 amino acids. CDR3 region: CASSFAGNQPQHF. Here the CDR3 DNA reads TGTGCCAGCAGTTTCGCCGGAAATCAGCCCCAGCATTTT.

This chain links TRBV6-1 with TRBJ2-7; D uncertain. The CDR3 loop spans 14 amino acids. Trimming took off 4 bases at V and 7 bases at J, with 17 bases between the two ends. In germline, CDR1 is MNHNS, CDR2 SASEGT. DNA for the CDR3: TGTGCCAGCAGTGTTTTATATCCTACGAGGGAGCAGTACTTC. This gives the protein CASSVLYPTREQYF.

CDR3 amino acids: CASTPSGTVLPLSYQETQYF. The DNA for the CDR3 is TGTGCCAGCACCCCATCCGGGACAGTCCTTCCCCTCTCGTACCAAGAGACCCAGTACTTC. The chain has TRBV27 and TRBJ2-5; 7 bases are shared with TRBD1. V was pared by 7 bases and J by 0 bases, with 23 bases of the junction left unmatched. CDR1 is MNHEY, CDR2 SMNVEV, per germline (reference sequence). The CDR3 length is 20 residues.

This clone has a handful of counts. The sample carries other DNA sequences with the same CDR3. The chain combines TRBV27 with TRBJ2-7; 9 nucleotides align to TRBD1. The germline gives CDR1 MNHEY, CDR2 SMNVEV (reference sequence). V lost 6 bases and J lost 2; bases outside the gene matches: 2. CDR3 length: 13 residues. CDR3 nucleotide sequence: TGTGCCAGCAGCGGGACAGGGACCTACGAGCAGTACTTC. It translates to CASSGTGTYEQYF.

This rearrangement joins TRBV6-4 to TRBJ1-6; 7 nucleotides match TRBD1. V dropped 3 bases and J dropped 7; count of bases not matched to a gene: 9. The CDR3 extends over 16 amino acids. Germline V gene data show CDR1 as MRHNA and CDR2 as SNTAGT. CDR3 amino acids: CASSEVGGYGNSPLHF. The CDR3 DNA reads as TGTGCCAGCAGTGAAGTAGGGGGCTACGGGAATTCACCCCTCCACTTT.

As to this clone: Distinct nucleotide sequences in the sample also encode this CDR3. The chain recombines TRBV28 with TRBJ1-5; D is perhaps TRBD1 (6 bases). Germline CDR1 and CDR2: MDHEN and SYDVKM. This CDR3 spans 14 amino acids. Trimming took off 6 bases at V and 6 bases at J, with 15 bases between the two ends. CDR3 residues: CASRTTGLGQPQHF. The DNA for the CDR3 is TGTGCCAGCAGGACAACAGGGTTGGGTCAGCCCCAGCATTTT. Full variable domain (missing parts from reference TRBV28 and TRBJ1-5): DVKVTQSSRYLVKRTGEKVFLECVQDMDHENMFWYRQDPGLGLRLIYFSYDVKMKEKGDIPEGYSVSREKKERFSLILESASTNQTSMYLCASRTTGLGQPQHFGDGTRLSIL.

The CDR3 reads CASSEGGRRNTEAFF. CDR3 nucleotide sequence: TGCGCCAGCAGTGAAGGAGGCAGGCGGAACACTGAAGCTTTCTTT. V gene TRBV10-1 combines with J gene TRBJ1-1; the D is unclear. Germline-derived CDR1 and CDR2 are WNHNN and SYGVQD (reference sequence). Trimming removed 3 bases from V and 1 base from J, with 12 bases in between. The CDR3 is made up of 15 amino acids.

The chain is built from TRBV7-9 and TRBJ1-2; TRBD1 might be the D (5 bases). The germline gives CDR1 SEHNR, CDR2 FQNEAQ (reference sequence). This CDR3 is 15 amino acids long. V dropped 5 bases and J dropped 1 base, with 14 bases sitting between them. The DNA of the CDR3 is TGTGCCAGCAGCCCGTCGGGGCTCCATAACTATGGCTACACCTTC. Translating gives CASSPSGLHNYGYTF.

This clone has a single count. The rearrangement joins TRBV9 to TRBJ1-3; unclear D gene. The CDR3 contains 13 residues. CDR1 and CDR2 (germline): SGDLS, YYNGEE. Trimming pared 3 bases from V and 4 bases from J, leaving 8 bases between. The CDR3 DNA follows: TGTGCCAGCAGCGCTCCACAGGGAAACACCATATATTTT. This translates into CASSAPQGNTIYF.